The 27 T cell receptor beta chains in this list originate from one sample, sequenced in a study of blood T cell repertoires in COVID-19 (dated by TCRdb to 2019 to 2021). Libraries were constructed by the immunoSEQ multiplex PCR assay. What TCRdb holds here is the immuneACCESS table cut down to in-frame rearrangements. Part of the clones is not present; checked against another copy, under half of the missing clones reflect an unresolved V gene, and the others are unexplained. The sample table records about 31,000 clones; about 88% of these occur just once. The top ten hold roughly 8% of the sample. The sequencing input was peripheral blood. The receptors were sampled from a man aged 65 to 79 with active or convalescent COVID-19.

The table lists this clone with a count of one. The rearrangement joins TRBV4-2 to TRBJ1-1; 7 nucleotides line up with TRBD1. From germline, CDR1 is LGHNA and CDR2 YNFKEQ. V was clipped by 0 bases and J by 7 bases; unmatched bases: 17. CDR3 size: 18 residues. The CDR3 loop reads CASSQDYLGPTGSDEAFF. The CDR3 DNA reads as TGTGCCAGCAGCCAAGATTATTTGGGCCCGACAGGGTCCGATGAAGCTTTCTTT.

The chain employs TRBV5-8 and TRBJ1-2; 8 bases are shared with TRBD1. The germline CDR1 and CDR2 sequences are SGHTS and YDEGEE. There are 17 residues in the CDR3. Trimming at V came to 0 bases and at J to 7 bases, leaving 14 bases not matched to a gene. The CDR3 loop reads CASSLAFQGARYGGYTF. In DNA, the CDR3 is TGTGCCAGCAGCTTGGCCTTCCAGGGGGCGCGTTATGGTGGCTACACCTTC.

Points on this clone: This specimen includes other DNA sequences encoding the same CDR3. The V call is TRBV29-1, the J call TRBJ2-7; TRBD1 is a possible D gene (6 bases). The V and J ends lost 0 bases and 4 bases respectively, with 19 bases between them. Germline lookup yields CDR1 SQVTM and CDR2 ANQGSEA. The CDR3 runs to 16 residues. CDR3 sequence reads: CSVEDKGRQGKYEQYV. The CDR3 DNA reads TGCAGCGTTGAAGATAAGGGCAGGCAGGGGAAATACGAGCAGTACGTC.

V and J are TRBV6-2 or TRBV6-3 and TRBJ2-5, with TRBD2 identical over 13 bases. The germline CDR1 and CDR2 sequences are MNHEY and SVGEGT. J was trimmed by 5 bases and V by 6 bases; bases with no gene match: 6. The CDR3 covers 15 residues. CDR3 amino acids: CASRYRLAGGETQYF. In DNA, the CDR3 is TGTGCCAGCAGATACCGACTAGCGGGGGGTGAGACCCAGTACTTC.

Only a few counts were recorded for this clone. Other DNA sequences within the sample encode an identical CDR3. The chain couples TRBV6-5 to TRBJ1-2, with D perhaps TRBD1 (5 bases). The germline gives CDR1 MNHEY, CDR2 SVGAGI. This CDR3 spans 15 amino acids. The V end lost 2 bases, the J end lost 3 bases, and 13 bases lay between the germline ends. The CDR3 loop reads CASSYRGTGDYGYTF. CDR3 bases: TGTGCCAGCAGTTACCGGGGGACCGGCGACTATGGCTACACCTTC.

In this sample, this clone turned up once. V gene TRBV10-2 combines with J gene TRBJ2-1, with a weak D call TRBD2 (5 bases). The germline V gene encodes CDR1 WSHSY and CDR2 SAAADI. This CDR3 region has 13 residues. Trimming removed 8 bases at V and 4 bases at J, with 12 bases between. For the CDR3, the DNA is TGCGCCAGCGGACGGACTGGATACAATGAGCAGTTCTTC. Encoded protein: CASGRTGYNEQFF.

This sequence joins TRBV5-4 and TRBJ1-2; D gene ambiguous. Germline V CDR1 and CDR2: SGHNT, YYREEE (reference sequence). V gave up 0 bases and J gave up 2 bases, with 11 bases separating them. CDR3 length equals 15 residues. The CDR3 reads CASSLGAGQNYGYTF. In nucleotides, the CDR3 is TGTGCCAGCAGCTTGGGCGCGGGCCAGAACTATGGCTACACCTTC.

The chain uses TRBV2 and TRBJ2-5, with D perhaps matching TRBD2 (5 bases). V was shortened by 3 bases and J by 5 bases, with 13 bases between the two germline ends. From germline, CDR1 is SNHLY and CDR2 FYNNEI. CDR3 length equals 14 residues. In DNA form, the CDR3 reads TGTGCCAGCAGTGAGCGGGTTTTCGGGGAGACCCAGTACTTC. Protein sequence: CASSERVFGETQYF.

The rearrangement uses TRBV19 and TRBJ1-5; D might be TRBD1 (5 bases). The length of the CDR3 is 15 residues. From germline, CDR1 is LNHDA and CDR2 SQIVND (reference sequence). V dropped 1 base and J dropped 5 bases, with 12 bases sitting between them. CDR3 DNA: TGTGCCAGTAGTATAGGGCCAGGGAGGGATCAGCCCCAGCATTTT. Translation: CASSIGPGRDQPQHF.

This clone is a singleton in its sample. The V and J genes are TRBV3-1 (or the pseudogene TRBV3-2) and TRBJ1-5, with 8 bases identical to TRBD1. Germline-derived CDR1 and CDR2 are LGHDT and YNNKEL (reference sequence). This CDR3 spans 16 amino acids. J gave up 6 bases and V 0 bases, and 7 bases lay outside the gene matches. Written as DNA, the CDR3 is TGTGCCAGCAGCCAAGATATAGGACAGGGACCTCAGCCCCAGCATTTT. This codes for CASSQDIGQGPQPQHF.

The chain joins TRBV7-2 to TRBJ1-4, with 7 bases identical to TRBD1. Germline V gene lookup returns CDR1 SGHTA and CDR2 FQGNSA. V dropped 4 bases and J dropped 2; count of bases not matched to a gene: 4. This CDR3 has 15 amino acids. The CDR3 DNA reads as TGTGCCAGCAGCTCGGGGACAGTTACTAATGAAAAACTGTTTTTT. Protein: CASSSGTVTNEKLFF.

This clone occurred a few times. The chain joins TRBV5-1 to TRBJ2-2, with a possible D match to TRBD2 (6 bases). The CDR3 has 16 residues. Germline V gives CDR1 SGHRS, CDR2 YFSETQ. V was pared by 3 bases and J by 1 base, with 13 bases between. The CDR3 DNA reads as TGCGCCAGCAGCTCGGAGGGACTCCTGAACACCGGGGAGCTGTTTTTT. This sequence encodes CASSSEGLLNTGELFF.

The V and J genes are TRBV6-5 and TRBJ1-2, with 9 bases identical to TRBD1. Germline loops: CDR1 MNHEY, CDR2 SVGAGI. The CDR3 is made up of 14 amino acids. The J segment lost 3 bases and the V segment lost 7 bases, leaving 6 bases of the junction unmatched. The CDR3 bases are TGTGCCAGCACCCGGACAGGGGTTGACTATGGCTACACCTTC. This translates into CASTRTGVDYGYTF.

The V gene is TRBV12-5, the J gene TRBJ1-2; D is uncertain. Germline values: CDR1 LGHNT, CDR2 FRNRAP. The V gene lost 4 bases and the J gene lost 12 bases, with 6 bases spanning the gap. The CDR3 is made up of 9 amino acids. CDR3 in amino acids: CASGSPHTF. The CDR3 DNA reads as TGTGCTAGTGGTTCCCCTCACACCTTC.

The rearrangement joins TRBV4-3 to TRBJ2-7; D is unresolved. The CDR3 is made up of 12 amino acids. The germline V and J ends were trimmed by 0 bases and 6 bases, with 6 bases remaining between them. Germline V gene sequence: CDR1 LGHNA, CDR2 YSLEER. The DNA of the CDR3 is TGCGCCAGCAGCCAAGATTTCGGCGAGCAGTACTTC. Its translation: CASSQDFGEQYF.

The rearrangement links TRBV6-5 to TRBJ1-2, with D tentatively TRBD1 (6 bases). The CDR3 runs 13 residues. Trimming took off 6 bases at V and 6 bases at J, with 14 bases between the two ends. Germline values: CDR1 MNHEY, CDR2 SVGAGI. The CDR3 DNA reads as TGTGCCAGCAGGAAAGACAGGAACAATGGCTACACCTTC. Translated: CASRKDRNNGYTF.

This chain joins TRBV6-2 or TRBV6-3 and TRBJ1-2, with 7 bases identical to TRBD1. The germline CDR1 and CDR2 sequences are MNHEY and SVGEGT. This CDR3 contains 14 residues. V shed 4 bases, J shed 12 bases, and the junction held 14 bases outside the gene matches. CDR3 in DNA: TGTGCCAGCAGTTGGGGACAGCCTACACTCAGCAACACCTTC. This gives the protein CASSWGQPTLSNTF.

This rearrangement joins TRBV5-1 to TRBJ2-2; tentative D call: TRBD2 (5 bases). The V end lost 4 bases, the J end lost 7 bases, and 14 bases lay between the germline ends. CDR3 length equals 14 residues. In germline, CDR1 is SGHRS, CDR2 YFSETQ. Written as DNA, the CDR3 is TGCGCCAGCAGCCCAGGATACGAGGGCGGGGAGCTGTTTTTT. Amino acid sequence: CASSPGYEGGELFF.

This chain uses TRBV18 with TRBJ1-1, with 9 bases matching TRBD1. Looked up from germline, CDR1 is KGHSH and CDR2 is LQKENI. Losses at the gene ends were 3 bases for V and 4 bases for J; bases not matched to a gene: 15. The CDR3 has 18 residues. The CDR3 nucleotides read TGTGCCAGCTCACCCCTACCGCCCGGGACAGGGTTCGGCACTGAAGCTTTCTTT. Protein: CASSPLPPGTGFGTEAFF.

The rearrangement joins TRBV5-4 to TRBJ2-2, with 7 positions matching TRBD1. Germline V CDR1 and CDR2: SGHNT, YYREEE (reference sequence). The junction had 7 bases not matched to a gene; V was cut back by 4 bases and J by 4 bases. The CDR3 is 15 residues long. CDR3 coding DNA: TGTGCCAGCAGCCATGAACAGGGGACCACCGGGGAGCTGTTTTTT. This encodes CASSHEQGTTGELFF.

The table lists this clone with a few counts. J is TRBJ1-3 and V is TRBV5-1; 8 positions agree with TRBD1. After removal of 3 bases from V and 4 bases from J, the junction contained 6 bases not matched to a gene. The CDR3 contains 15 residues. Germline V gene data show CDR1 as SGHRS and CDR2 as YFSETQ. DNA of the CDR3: TGCGCCAGCAGCTGGGGACAGGCGCAGGGAAACACCATATATTTT. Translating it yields CASSWGQAQGNTIYF.

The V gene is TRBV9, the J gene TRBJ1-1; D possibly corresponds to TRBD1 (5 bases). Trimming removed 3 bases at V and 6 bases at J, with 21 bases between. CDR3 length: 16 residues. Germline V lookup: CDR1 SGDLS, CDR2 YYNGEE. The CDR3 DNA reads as TGTGCCAGCAGCGGGTTGCCGGCGGGGGTGAAATCTGAAGCTTTCTTT. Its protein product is CASSGLPAGVKSEAFF.

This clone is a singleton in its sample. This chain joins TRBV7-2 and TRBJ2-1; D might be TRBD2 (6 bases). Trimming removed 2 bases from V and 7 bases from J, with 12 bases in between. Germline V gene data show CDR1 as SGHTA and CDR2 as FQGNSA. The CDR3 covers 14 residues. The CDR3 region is CASSLQRARNEQFF. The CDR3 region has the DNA TGTGCCAGCAGCTTACAGCGGGCCAGGAATGAGCAGTTCTTC.

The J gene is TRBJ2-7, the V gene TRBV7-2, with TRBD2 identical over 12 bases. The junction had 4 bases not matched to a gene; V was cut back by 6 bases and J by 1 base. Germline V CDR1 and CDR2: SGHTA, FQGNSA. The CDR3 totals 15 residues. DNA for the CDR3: TGTGCCAGCAGACCTACTAGCGGGGGGTCCTACGAGCAGTACTTC. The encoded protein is CASRPTSGGSYEQYF.

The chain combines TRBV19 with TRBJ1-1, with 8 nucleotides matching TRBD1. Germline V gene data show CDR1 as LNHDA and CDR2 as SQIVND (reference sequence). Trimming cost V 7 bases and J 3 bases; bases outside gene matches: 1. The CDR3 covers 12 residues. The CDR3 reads CASKDRDTEAFF. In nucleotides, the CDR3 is TGTGCCAGTAAGGACAGGGACACTGAAGCTTTCTTT.

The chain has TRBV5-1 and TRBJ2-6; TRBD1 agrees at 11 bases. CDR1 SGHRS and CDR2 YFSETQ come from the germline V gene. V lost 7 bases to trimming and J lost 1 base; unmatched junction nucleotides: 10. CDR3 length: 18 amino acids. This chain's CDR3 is CASSGQGALQSGANVLTF. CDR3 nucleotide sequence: TGCGCCAGCTCAGGACAGGGGGCCCTCCAGTCTGGGGCCAACGTCCTGACTTTC.

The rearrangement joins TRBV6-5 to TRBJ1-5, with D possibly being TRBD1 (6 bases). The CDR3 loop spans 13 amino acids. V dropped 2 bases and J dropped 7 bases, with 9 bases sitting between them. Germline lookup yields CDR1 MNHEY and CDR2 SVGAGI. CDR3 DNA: TGTGCCAGCAGTTACGCCCAGGGGCAGCCCCAGCATTTT. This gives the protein CASSYAQGQPQHF.